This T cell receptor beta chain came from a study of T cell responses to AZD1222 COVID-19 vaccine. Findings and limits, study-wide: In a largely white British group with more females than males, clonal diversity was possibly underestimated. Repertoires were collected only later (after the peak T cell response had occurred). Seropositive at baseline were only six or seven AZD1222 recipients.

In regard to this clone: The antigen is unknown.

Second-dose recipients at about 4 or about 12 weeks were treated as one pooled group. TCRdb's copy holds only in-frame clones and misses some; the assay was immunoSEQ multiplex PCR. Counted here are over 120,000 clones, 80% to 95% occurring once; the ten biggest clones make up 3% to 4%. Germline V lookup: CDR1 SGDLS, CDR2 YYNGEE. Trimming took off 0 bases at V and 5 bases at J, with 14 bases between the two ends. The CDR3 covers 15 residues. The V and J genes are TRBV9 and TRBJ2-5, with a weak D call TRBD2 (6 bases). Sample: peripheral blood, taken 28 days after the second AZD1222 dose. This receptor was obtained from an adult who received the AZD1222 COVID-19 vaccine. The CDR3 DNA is TGTGCCAGCAGCGTAGTTGGAGGGGCCAGGGAGACCCAGTACTTC. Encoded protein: CASSVVGGARETQYF. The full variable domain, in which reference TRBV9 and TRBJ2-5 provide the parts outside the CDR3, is DSGVTQTPKHLITATGQRVTLRCSPRSGDLSVYWYQQSLDQGLQFLIQYYNGEERAKGNILERFSAQQFPDLHSELNLSSLELGDSALYFCASSVVGGARETQYFGPGTRLLVL.